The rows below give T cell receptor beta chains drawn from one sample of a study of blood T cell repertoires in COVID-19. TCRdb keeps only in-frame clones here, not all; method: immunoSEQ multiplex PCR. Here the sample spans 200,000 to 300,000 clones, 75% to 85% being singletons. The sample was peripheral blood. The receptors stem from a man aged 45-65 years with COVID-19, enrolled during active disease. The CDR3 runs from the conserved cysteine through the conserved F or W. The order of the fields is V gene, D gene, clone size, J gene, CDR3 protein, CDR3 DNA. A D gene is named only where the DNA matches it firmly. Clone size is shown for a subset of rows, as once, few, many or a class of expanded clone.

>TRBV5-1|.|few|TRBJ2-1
CASSPLPGGESNEQFF
TGCGCCAGCAGCCCCCTCCCTGGCGGGGAGAGCAATGAGCAGTTCTTC
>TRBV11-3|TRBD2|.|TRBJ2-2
CASSFGGGGSPGELFF
TGTGCCAGCAGCTTTGGAGGCGGGGGATCCCCCGGGGAGCTGTTTTTT
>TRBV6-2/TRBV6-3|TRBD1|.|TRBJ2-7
CASSEINRGREQYF
TGTGCCAGCAGCGAAATTAACAGGGGGCGCGAGCAGTACTTC
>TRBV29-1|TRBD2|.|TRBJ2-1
CSVGSGGDNEQFF
TGCAGCGTTGGTAGCGGGGGAGACAATGAGCAGTTCTTC
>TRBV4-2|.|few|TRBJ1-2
CASSQVTGVAHSGYTF
TGTGCCAGCAGCCAAGTAACGGGGGTGGCACACTCTGGCTACACCTTC
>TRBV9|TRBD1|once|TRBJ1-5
CASSVGQGHNQPQHF
TGTGCCAGCAGCGTAGGACAGGGACACAATCAGCCCCAGCATTTT
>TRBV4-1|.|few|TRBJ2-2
CASSQVATSNTGELFF
TGCGCCAGCAGCCAAGTTGCGACATCGAACACCGGGGAGCTGTTTTTT
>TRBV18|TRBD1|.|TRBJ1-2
CASSTGQVYGYTF
TGTGCCAGCTCAACGGGACAGGTCTATGGCTACACCTTC
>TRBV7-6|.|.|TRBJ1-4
CASSPSGVELFF
TGTGCCAGCAGCCCCTCGGGTGTCGAACTGTTTTTT
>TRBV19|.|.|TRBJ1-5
CATAPGSNQPQHF
TGTGCCACTGCACCGGGATCCAATCAGCCCCAGCATTTT
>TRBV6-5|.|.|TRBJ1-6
CASSYGEGLNSPLHF
TGTGCCAGCAGTTACGGGGAGGGGCTTAATTCACCCCTCCACTTT
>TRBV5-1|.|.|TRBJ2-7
CASSLYSSDYEQYF
TGCGCCAGCAGCTTGTATAGCAGTGACTACGAGCAGTACTTC
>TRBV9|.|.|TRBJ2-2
CASSAGDILQRELFF
TGTGCCAGCAGCGCAGGGGACATACTCCAGCGGGAGCTGTTTTTT
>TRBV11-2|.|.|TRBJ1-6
CASTGSHSYNSPLHF
TGTGCCTCCACAGGGTCCCACTCCTATAATTCACCCCTCCACTTT
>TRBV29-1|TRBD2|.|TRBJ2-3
CSVQKGGRLSTDTQYF
TGCAGCGTACAAAAGGGAGGGAGGCTCAGCACAGATACGCAGTATTTT
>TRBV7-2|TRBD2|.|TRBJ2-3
CASSLALAGVRDTQYF
TGTGCCAGCAGCTTAGCGCTAGCGGGGGTTCGGGATACGCAGTATTTT
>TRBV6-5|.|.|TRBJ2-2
CASSWWVRANTGELFF
TGTGCCAGCAGTTGGTGGGTCCGGGCGAACACCGGGGAGCTGTTTTTT
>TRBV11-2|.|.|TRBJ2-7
CASSLRRRGHNEQYF
TGTGCCAGCAGCCTCCGTAGGAGGGGGCATAACGAGCAGTACTTC
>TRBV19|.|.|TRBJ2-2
CASSIVAGNTGELFF
TGTGCCAGTAGTATAGTGGCTGGGAACACCGGGGAGCTGTTTTTT
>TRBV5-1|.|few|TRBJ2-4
CASSLAGDIQYF
TGCGCCAGCAGCTTGGCCGGGGACATTCAGTACTTC
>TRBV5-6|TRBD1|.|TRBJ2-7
CASIDGTGYEQYF
TGTGCCAGCATAGATGGGACAGGCTACGAGCAGTACTTC
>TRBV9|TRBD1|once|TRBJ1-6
CASSAGTGRTYNSPLHF
TGTGCCAGCAGCGCCGGGACAGGGAGAACCTATAATTCACCCCTCCACTTT
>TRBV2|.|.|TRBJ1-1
CASSPQATPPEAFF
TGTGCCAGCAGTCCACAGGCGACTCCACCTGAAGCTTTCTTT
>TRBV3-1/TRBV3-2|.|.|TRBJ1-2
CASSQGGGKTYGYTF
TGTGCCAGCAGCCAAGGGGGAGGGAAGACCTATGGCTACACCTTC
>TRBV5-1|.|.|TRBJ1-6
CASSLESRGYNSPLHF
TGCGCCAGCAGCTTGGAAAGCCGCGGCTATAATTCACCCCTCCACTTT
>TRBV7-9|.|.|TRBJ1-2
CASSVQAVYGYTF
TGTGCCAGCAGCGTACAGGCGGTTTATGGCTACACCTTC
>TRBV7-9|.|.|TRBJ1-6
CASSSPNELTGYNSPLHF
TGTGCCAGCAGCTCACCCAACGAGTTGACCGGGTATAATTCACCCCTCCACTTT
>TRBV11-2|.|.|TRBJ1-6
CASSLRGPGTGSPLHF
TGTGCCAGCAGCTTAAGAGGCCCGGGAACCGGATCACCCCTCCACTTT
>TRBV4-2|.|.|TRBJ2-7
CASSQLSSFSSYEQYF
TGTGCCAGCAGCCAGCTATCCTCTTTTAGCTCCTACGAGCAGTACTTC